These 21 T cell receptor beta chains share one sample of origin, sequenced in a study of early T cells in non-severe SARS-CoV-2 infection. TCRdb re-derived calls from the 5' RACE reads in MiXCR, one entry per CDR3 protein. Here the sample spans about 130,000 distinct CDR3 sequences, more than 12% being singletons. The specimen was whole blood. These receptor sequences come from an adult who was a healthcare worker with PCR-confirmed SARS-CoV-2 infection or an uninfected control (not recorded which).

DNA of the CDR3: TGTGCCAGCAGTTCAACGACAAGTGAGCAGTTCTTC. It encodes CASSSTTSEQFF. This rearrangement joins TRBV6-5 to TRBJ2-1; D gene ambiguous. The CDR3 totals 12 residues. The germline gives CDR1 MNHEY, CDR2 SVGAGI. V was cut by 4 bases and J by 9 bases, with 10 bases left in between.

This chain's CDR3 is CASRGGSGNTEAFF. CDR3 in DNA: TGCGCCAGCAGAGGTGGGAGCGGGAACACTGAAGCTTTCTTT. The rearrangement uses TRBV5-1 and TRBJ1-1; D remains ambiguous. The CDR3 is 14 amino acids. Germline V gene sequence: CDR1 SGHRS, CDR2 YFSETQ. Trimming pared 5 bases from V and 1 base from J, leaving 12 bases between.

This clonotype was seen more than once but under ten times. The chain uses TRBV12-3 or TRBV12-4 and TRBJ2-1; D is undetermined. V lost 0 bases to trimming and J lost 9 bases, with 0 bases between them. This CDR3 is built from 10 residues. The CDR3 DNA is TGTGCCAGCAGTTTAGCTGAGCAGTTCTTC. Its protein is CASSLAEQFF.

This clonotype was detected ten times or more. The chain employs TRBV5-1 and TRBJ1-1; D uncertain. CDR3 size: 11 residues. V was pared by 5 bases and J by 5 bases, with 7 bases between. Germline loops: CDR1 SGHRS, CDR2 YFSETQ. This chain's CDR3 is CASRGDTEAFF. In DNA form, the CDR3 reads TGCGCCAGCAGGGGAGATACTGAAGCTTTCTTT.

This clonotype was seen at least ten times. The chain links TRBV12-3 or TRBV12-4 to TRBJ1-1, with TRBD1 matching over 7 bases. The length of the CDR3 is 13 residues. Trimming took 6 bases from V and 11 from J; bases not matched to a gene: 12. The CDR3 loop is CASSSSYRGGAFF. CDR3 in DNA: TGTGCCAGCAGCTCTTCCTACAGGGGAGGCGCTTTCTTT.

This clonotype has only a few counts. This sequence joins TRBV13 and TRBJ2-3; 8 bases match TRBD2. The V and J ends lost 4 bases and 4 bases, in that order; junction bases with no gene match: 4. CDR1 is PRHDT and CDR2 is FYEKMQ in the germline V gene (reference sequence). The CDR3 totals 14 residues. CDR3 sequence reads: CASSSRTSSDTQYF. The CDR3 bases are TGTGCCAGCAGCTCCAGGACTAGCTCAGATACGCAGTATTTT.

The chain uses TRBV4-1 and TRBJ2-2; D is unresolved. The CDR3 consists of 16 residues. With 0 bases removed from V and 4 bases from J, the gap between germline ends came to 12 bases. Per the germline V gene, CDR1 is MGHRA and CDR2 is YSYEKL. The CDR3 bases are TGCGCCAGCAGCCAAGATCGCCCCCGGGTCACCGGGGAGCTGTTTTTT. As protein: CASSQDRPRVTGELFF.

The rearrangement joins TRBV18 to TRBJ2-7; 8 bases align to TRBD1. Germline lookup yields CDR1 KGHSH and CDR2 LQKENI. V was pared by 5 bases and J by 3 bases, with 6 bases of the junction left unmatched. The CDR3 runs 14 residues. The DNA of the CDR3 is TGTGCCAGCTCAACGGGACAGGCTAACTACGAGCAGTACTTC. Protein sequence: CASSTGQANYEQYF.

The genes are TRBV6-6 and TRBJ1-6; unclear D gene. The V and J ends lost 0 bases and 4 bases respectively, with 10 bases between them. The CDR3 totals 16 residues. Germline V gene sequence: CDR1 MNHNY, CDR2 SVGAGI (reference sequence). The DNA for the CDR3 is TGTGCCAGCAGTTACTCTCCCCAAGTGTATAATTCACCCCTCCACTTT. Its translation is CASSYSPQVYNSPLHF.

With regard to this clonotype: A read error may be the cause here, since a much bigger clone is one base away. The J gene is TRBJ1-1, the V gene TRBV6-1, with unresolved D. The V end lost 1 base, the J end lost 11 bases, and 14 bases lay between the germline ends. Per the germline V gene, CDR1 is MNHNS and CDR2 is SASEGT. The CDR3 loop spans 13 amino acids. The CDR3 bases are TGTGCCAGCAGTGAAGTGGGAAGGCAGGCCGCTTTCTTT. Residues: CASSEVGRQAAFF.

This clonotype was seen repeatedly, ten times or more. V is TRBV20-1 and J is TRBJ1-1, with D perhaps TRBD1 (6 bases). The CDR3 spans 13 residues. Germline V gives CDR1 DFQATT, CDR2 SNEGSKA (reference sequence). The V end lost 6 bases, the J end lost 5 bases, and 16 bases lay between the germline ends. DNA for the CDR3: TGCAGTGCACCGAGCCCAGGGGTAACTGAAGCTTTCTTT. Protein sequence: CSAPSPGVTEAFF.

This clonotype was observed a handful of times. The chain has TRBV12-3 or TRBV12-4 and TRBJ1-2; 8 nucleotides agree with TRBD1. The trim removed 7 bases at V and 5 bases at J, leaving 9 bases unmatched. This CDR3 contains 14 residues. CDR3 sequence reads: CASTLTGVEYGYTF. The CDR3, as DNA: TGTGCCAGCACCCTGACAGGGGTGGAATATGGCTACACCTTC.

This chain links TRBV25-1 with TRBJ2-5; TRBD1 aligns across 11 bases. Germline V gene lookup returns CDR1 MGHDK and CDR2 SYGVNS. The trim removed 6 bases at V and 5 bases at J, leaving 8 bases unmatched. The CDR3 is 15 residues long. In DNA, the CDR3 is TGTGCCAGCAGCGCGGGACAGGGGGTTTCGGAGACCCAGTACTTC. Translating it yields CASSAGQGVSETQYF.

This clonotype was found once. This rearrangement joins TRBV24-1 to TRBJ2-3; D remains ambiguous. CDR1 and CDR2 (germline): KGHDR, SFDVKD. This CDR3 contains 12 residues. V was cut by 4 bases and J by 6 bases, with 7 bases left in between. For the CDR3, the DNA is TGTGCCACCAGTGACCAAGGCGATACGCAGTATTTT. Its protein is CATSDQGDTQYF.

The CDR3 DNA sequence: TGCGCCAGCAGCTTGGTGGGGGAGACGAATTCACCCCTCCACTTT. Residues: CASSLVGETNSPLHF. The J gene is TRBJ1-6, the V gene TRBV5-1; a possible D gene is TRBD1 (5 bases). This CDR3 spans 15 amino acids. The germline CDR1 and CDR2 sequences are SGHRS and YFSETQ. Trimming removed 0 bases at V and 7 bases at J, with 11 bases between.

This chain links TRBV5-1 with TRBJ2-7; D uncertain. The CDR3 is made up of 14 amino acids. Germline loops: CDR1 SGHRS, CDR2 YFSETQ. V lost 3 bases and J lost 0, with 10 bases in between. The CDR3 reads CASSSDGSSYEQYF. The CDR3, as DNA: TGCGCCAGCAGCTCCGACGGAAGCTCCTACGAGCAGTACTTC. The whole variable domain, remainder taken from reference TRBV5-1 and TRBJ2-7, is KAGVTQTPRYLIKTRGQQVTLSCSPISGHRSVSWYQQTPGQGLQFLFEYFSETQRNKGNFPGRFSGRQFSNSRSEMNVSTLELGDSALYLCASSSDGSSYEQYFGPGTRLTVT.

J is TRBJ2-1 and V is TRBV12-3 or TRBV12-4; D is undetermined. This CDR3 comprises 11 residues. Trimming pared 3 bases from V and 10 bases from J, leaving 7 bases between. Here the CDR3 DNA reads TGTGCCAGCAGTTTTGGTGACGAGCAGTTCTTC. Translated: CASSFGDEQFF.

This clonotype was detected only a few times. The CDR3 DNA sequence: TGTGCCAGCAGTTTTCACGGGGGGAAACTGTTTTTT. Translating it yields CASSFHGGKLFF. The rearrangement uses TRBV27 and TRBJ1-4, with D tentatively TRBD1 (5 bases). Germline V gives CDR1 MNHEY, CDR2 SMNVEV (reference sequence). The CDR3 runs to 12 residues. Between the trimmed V and J ends, which lost 3 bases and 11 bases, there was a span of 10 bases.

This chain uses TRBV9 with TRBJ2-7, with 7 nucleotides matching TRBD2. The CDR3 spans 15 residues. Germline V CDR1 and CDR2: SGDLS, YYNGEE. After removal of 4 bases from V and 0 bases from J, the junction contained 7 bases not matched to a gene. CDR3 in amino acids: CASSPQGLSSYEQYF. CDR3 bases: TGTGCCAGCAGCCCCCAGGGACTAAGCTCCTACGAGCAGTACTTC. Drawing the rest from reference TRBV9 and TRBJ2-7, the complete variable domain is DSGVTQTPKHLITATGQRVTLRCSPRSGDLSVYWYQQSLDQGLQFLIQYYNGEERAKGNILERFSAQQFPDLHSELNLSSLELGDSALYFCASSPQGLSSYEQYFGPGTRLTVT.

This clonotype was picked up a small number of times. The V gene is TRBV12-3 or TRBV12-4, the J gene TRBJ2-3, with D maybe TRBD2 (6 bases). The CDR3 has 15 amino acids. Trimming took off 5 bases at V and 1 base at J, with 13 bases between the two ends. CDR3 DNA: TGTGCCAGCAGTAATCCCGGGGAGGGCACAGATACGCAGTATTTT. Its translation is CASSNPGEGTDTQYF.

The rearrangement uses TRBV4-1 and TRBJ2-6; tentative D call: TRBD1 (5 bases). CDR1 is MGHRA, CDR2 YSYEKL, per germline. The CDR3 runs to 19 residues. With 2 bases removed from V and 0 bases from J, the gap between germline ends came to 17 bases. The CDR3 loop is CASSQPLRGSHSGANVLTF. CDR3 nucleotide sequence: TGCGCCAGCAGCCAACCCCTAAGGGGCTCCCACTCTGGGGCCAACGTCCTGACTTTC.